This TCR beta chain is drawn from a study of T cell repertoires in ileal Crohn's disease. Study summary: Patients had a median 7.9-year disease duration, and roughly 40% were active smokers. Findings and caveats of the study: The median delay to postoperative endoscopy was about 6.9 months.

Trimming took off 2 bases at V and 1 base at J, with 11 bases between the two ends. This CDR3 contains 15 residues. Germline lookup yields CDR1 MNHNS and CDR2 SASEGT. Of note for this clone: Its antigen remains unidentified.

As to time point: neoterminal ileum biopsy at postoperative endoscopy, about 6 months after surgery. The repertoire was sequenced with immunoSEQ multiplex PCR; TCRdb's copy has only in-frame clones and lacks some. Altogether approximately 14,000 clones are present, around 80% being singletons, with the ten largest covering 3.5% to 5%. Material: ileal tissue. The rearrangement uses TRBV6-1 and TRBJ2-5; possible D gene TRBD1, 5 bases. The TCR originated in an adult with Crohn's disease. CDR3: CASSEQGSPQETQYF. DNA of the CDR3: TGTGCCAGCAGTGAACAGGGATCCCCCCAAGAGACCCAGTACTTC.